The rows below give T cell receptor beta chains drawn from one sample of a study of T cells in Graves' hyperthyroidism and ophthalmopathy. TCRdb analysed the multiplex PCR reads with MiXCR anew, one entry per CDR3 protein. The data hold fewer than 700,000 distinct CDR3 sequences, with 15% to 20% observed a single time. The sequencing input was blood. The source of these receptors is a young woman with Graves' ophthalmopathy. CDR3s include the opening cysteine and the closing phenylalanine or tryptophan. Each record gives: V gene, D gene, clone size, J gene, CDR3 protein, CDR3 DNA. D genes are given only for firm matches. A row's size may be missing; if present it is once, few, many or a size class.

v_gene: TRBV28
d_gene: NA
abundance: many
j_gene: TRBJ1-2
CDR3aa: CASSQARGRGYTF
CDR3nt: TGTGCCAGCAGCCAGGCCAGGGGAAGAGGCTACACCTTC

v_gene: TRBV5-6
d_gene: TRBD1
abundance: NA
j_gene: TRBJ2-2
CDR3aa: CASSFQRGQGARSGELFF
CDR3nt: TGTGCCAGCAGCTTCCAAAGGGGGCAGGGGGCTCGTTCCGGGGAGCTGTTTTTT

v_gene: TRBV14
d_gene: NA
abundance: few
j_gene: TRBJ2-1
CDR3aa: CASSQTLSYNEQFF
CDR3nt: TGTGCCAGCAGCCAGACCCTCTCCTACAATGAGCAGTTCTTC

v_gene: TRBV15
d_gene: TRBD1
abundance: NA
j_gene: TRBJ1-4
CDR3aa: CATSRDWQGARGGKLFF
CDR3nt: TGTGCCACCAGCAGAGATTGGCAGGGGGCGCGGGGTGGAAAACTGTTTTTT

v_gene: TRBV10-3
d_gene: NA
abundance: NA
j_gene: TRBJ2-6
CDR3aa: CAISESGGSGANVLTF
CDR3nt: TGTGCCATCAGTGAGAGTGGGGGCTCTGGGGCCAACGTCCTGACTTTC

v_gene: TRBV7-3
d_gene: NA
abundance: many
j_gene: TRBJ2-7
CDR3aa: CASSTLHGSEQYF
CDR3nt: TGTGCCAGCAGCACCTTACACGGAAGCGAGCAGTACTTC

v_gene: TRBV11-2
d_gene: NA
abundance: many
j_gene: TRBJ1-4
CDR3aa: CASSLGGAPRAEKLFF
CDR3nt: TGTGCCAGCAGCTTAGGAGGCGCCCCCAGGGCTGAAAAACTGTTTTTT

v_gene: TRBV20-1
d_gene: NA
abundance: many
j_gene: TRBJ1-1
CDR3aa: CSVGTALGAEAFF
CDR3nt: TGCAGTGTTGGCACAGCCCTGGGCGCTGAAGCTTTCTTT

v_gene: TRBV12-3/TRBV12-4
d_gene: TRBD1
abundance: NA
j_gene: TRBJ1-4
CDR3aa: CASSFGQGLGEKLFF
CDR3nt: TGTGCCAGCAGTTTCGGACAGGGCCTTGGGGAAAAACTGTTTTTT

v_gene: TRBV29-1
d_gene: NA
abundance: NA
j_gene: TRBJ1-3
CDR3aa: CSVRTTGNAIYF
CDR3nt: TGCAGCGTGCGGACCACTGGAAACGCCATATATTTT

v_gene: TRBV6-1
d_gene: NA
abundance: many
j_gene: TRBJ2-7
CDR3aa: CASSESVEGIYEQYF
CDR3nt: TGTGCCAGCAGTGAATCGGTGGAAGGGATCTACGAGCAGTACTTC

v_gene: TRBV9
d_gene: TRBD1
abundance: few
j_gene: TRBJ2-1
CDR3aa: CASSVLDRRDEQFF
CDR3nt: TGTGCCAGCAGCGTATTGGACAGGCGGGATGAGCAGTTCTTC

v_gene: TRBV7-9
d_gene: TRBD2
abundance: NA
j_gene: TRBJ2-1
CDR3aa: CASSQLTSGDNEQFF
CDR3nt: TGTGCCAGCAGCCAATTGACTAGCGGGGACAATGAGCAGTTCTTC

v_gene: TRBV12-3/TRBV12-4
d_gene: NA
abundance: many
j_gene: TRBJ1-5
CDR3aa: CASSSGRGLQPQHF
CDR3nt: TGTGCCAGCAGCTCGGGAAGGGGCTTACAGCCCCAGCATTTT

v_gene: TRBV12-3/TRBV12-4
d_gene: TRBD2
abundance: NA
j_gene: TRBJ2-7
CDR3aa: CASSLEGAGREGSYEQYF
CDR3nt: TGTGCCAGCAGTTTAGAAGGAGCGGGGCGGGAAGGATCCTACGAGCAGTACTTC

v_gene: TRBV4-1
d_gene: NA
abundance: few
j_gene: TRBJ2-5
CDR3aa: CASSQEKRGGETQYF
CDR3nt: TGCGCCAGCAGCCAAGAAAAACGAGGTGGGGAGACCCAGTACTTC

v_gene: TRBV10-3
d_gene: TRBD2
abundance: NA
j_gene: TRBJ2-7
CDR3aa: CAISAGETTYEQYF
CDR3nt: TGTGCCATCAGCGCGGGGGAAACGACTTACGAGCAGTACTTC

v_gene: TRBV6-2/TRBV6-3
d_gene: NA
abundance: few
j_gene: TRBJ2-5
CDR3aa: CASSYTQGWAETQYF
CDR3nt: TGTGCCAGCAGTTACACCCAGGGTTGGGCAGAGACCCAGTACTTC

v_gene: TRBV28
d_gene: NA
abundance: many
j_gene: TRBJ1-1
CDR3aa: CASSSRADTGEAFF
CDR3nt: TGTGCCAGCAGTTCCCGCGCGGACACTGGTGAAGCTTTCTTT

v_gene: TRBV5-1
d_gene: NA
abundance: NA
j_gene: TRBJ2-7
CDR3aa: CASSLDVGSYEQYF
CDR3nt: TGCGCCAGCAGCTTGGATGTGGGGTCCTACGAGCAGTACTTC

v_gene: TRBV27
d_gene: NA
abundance: few
j_gene: TRBJ1-2
CDR3aa: CASSVAGGNYGYTF
CDR3nt: TGTGCCAGCAGTGTGGCGGGAGGTAACTATGGCTACACCTTC

v_gene: TRBV13
d_gene: NA
abundance: many
j_gene: TRBJ2-1
CDR3aa: CASKGPPTYNEQFF
CDR3nt: TGTGCCAGCAAGGGGCCGCCGACCTACAATGAGCAGTTCTTC